These T cell receptor beta chains were read from a single sample in a study of blood T cells in healthy people across ages. TCRdb recomputed calls from the 5' RACE reads with MiXCR, one row per CDR3 protein. This table holds 700,000 to 950,000 distinct CDR3 sequences, roughly 43% found once. The specimen was blood. These receptors originate from a woman in her fifties or sixties in good health. Each CDR3 is given without its conserved first and last residue. D genes are given only for firm matches.

>TRBV3-1|NA
ASSQDLLSGAF
>TRBV29-1|TRBD1
SVRRDRDSYEQY
>TRBV20-1|TRBD2
SAYRGGRRNEQY
>TRBV20-1|NA
SAREAGGFQETQY
>TRBV5-8|TRBD2
ASSVPGLAEGGTETQY
>TRBV4-3|NA
ASSQSTGVSNEQF
>TRBV24-1|NA
ATSDEGSLQHNEQY
>TRBV12-3/TRBV12-4|NA
ASSLLQGDYGYT
>TRBV6-1|TRBD2
ASSEGGGGPRSETQY
>TRBV20-1|NA
SAEAQGDNEQF
>TRBV9|NA
ASSVAGTLDQPQH
>TRBV10-3|NA
AISESEGRIAEAF
>TRBV5-8|NA
ASSLQRRETQF
>TRBV29-1|NA
SVEDPLAGNEQY
>TRBV2|NA
ASSEARSYNEQF